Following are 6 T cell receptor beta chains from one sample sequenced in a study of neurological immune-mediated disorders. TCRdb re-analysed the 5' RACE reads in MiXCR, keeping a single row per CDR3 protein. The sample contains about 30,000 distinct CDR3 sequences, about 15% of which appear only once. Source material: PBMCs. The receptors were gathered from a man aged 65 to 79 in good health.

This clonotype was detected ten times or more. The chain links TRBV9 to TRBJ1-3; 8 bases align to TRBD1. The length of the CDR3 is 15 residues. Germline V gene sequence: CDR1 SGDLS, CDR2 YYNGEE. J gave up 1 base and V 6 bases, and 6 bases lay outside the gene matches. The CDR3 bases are TGTGCCAGCACCCGCGACAGGGGATCTGGAAACACCATATATTTT. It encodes CASTRDRGSGNTIYF.

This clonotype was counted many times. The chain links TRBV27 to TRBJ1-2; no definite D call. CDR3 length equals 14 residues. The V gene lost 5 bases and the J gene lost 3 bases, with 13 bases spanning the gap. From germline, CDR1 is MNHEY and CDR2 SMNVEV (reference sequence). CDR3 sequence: CASSRSPGDYGYTF. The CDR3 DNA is TGTGCCAGCAGTAGAAGCCCGGGAGACTATGGCTACACCTTC.

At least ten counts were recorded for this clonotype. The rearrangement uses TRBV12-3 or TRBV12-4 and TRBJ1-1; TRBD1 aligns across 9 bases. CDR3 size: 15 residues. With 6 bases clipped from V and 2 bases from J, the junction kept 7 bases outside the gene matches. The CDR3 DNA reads TGTGCCAGCAGCCGGCCGGGACAGGGAAACACTGAAGCTTTCTTT. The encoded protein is CASSRPGQGNTEAFF.

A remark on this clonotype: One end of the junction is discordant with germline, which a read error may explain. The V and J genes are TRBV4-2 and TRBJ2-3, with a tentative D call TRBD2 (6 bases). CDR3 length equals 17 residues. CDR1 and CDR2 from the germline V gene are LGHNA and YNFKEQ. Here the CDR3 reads CAISQGGAGGSTDTQYF. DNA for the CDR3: TGTGCCATCAGCCAAGGAGGTGCTGGGGGGAGCACAGATACGCAGTATTTT.

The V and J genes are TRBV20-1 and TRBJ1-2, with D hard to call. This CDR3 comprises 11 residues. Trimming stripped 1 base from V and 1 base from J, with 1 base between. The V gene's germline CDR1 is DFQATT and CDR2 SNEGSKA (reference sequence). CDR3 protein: CSARVNYGYTF. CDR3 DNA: TGCAGTGCTAGAGTTAACTATGGCTACACCTTC.

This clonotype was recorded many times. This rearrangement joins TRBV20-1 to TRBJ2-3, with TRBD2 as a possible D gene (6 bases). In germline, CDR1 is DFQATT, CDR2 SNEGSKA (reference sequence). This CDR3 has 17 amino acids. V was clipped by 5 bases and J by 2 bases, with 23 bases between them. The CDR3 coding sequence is TGCAGTGCTTTATTCCCCGAAACCGGGACTTTCACAGATACGCAGTATTTT. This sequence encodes CSALFPETGTFTDTQYF.